This T cell receptor (beta chain) came from a study of cytomegalovirus exposure and HLA in healthy donors (dated by TCRdb to the late 2010s). In the study overall: An earlier analysis of approximately 550 of the donors reported 250 to 350 Gb of sequence data and around 120 million unique TCR beta sequences from about 179 million T cells. Alongside the repertoire data, information on donor age, sex, ethnicity and CMV serostatus was compiled. Because of strong linkage in the cohort, five DR-DQ haplotypes were treated as single units for association and clustering. The T cell repertoires of 666 subjects were profiled by immunosequencing and related to cytomegalovirus serostatus. About 330 gigabases of sequencing data and 70 million to 100 million unique TCR sequences made up an early release that covered 640 HLA-typed donors. The study aimed to test whether signatures of past pathogen exposure could be identified by cataloging public T cell receptors. Both class I and class II loci were covered by HLA typing, at four-digit resolution. A separate validation cohort of roughly 110 different subjects was used in addition to the roughly 700-subject first cohort. All discovery cohort repertoires had been generated using a single sequencing platform. A later analysis re-analyzed previously published TCR beta repertoires from 600 to 850 donors and added high-resolution HLA genotyping to study TCR occurrence patterns. Rather than using new phenotypic data, the later analysis identified candidate immune exposures from TCR beta sequences and from how often those sequences occurred across donors. To predict cytomegalovirus infection status, the study combined high-throughput TCR immunosequencing, statistical association of individual TCRs with disease status, and machine learning. Typing coverage differed by locus: A, B, C, DRB1 and DQB1 were typed in roughly 620-640 donors, DQA1 in approximately 520, DPA1 in roughly 590, and DPB1 in 450 to 490. To decide whether each TCR beta V gene segment behaved as functional or pseudogenic, an earlier analysis of some 600 of the donors relied on high-throughput TCR beta sequencing. Of the approximately 400 genotyped donors, roughly 85% fell in the genetic ancestry cluster associated with self-reported Caucasian donors. Among about 400 genotyped donors of the cohort, an average of around 250,000 unique TCR beta nucleotide sequences was sequenced per donor, of which about 19% were non-productive. In a later genetic analysis, genome-wide SNP genotypes for about 55% of the 666 donors were used, and that subset was treated as a discovery cohort.

The cohort was made up of approximately 670 healthy bone marrow donors. At the time of sampling, every cohort member was nominally healthy, though immune exposures that went unrecorded were likely present. The donor tested CMV seropositive and was one of the 289 seropositive cohort members. Every donor gave a peripheral blood sample, and the peripheral blood mononuclear cells from that sample were used for TCR beta sequencing. Genomic DNA extraction from the blood cell samples was performed with the Qiagen DNeasy Blood Extraction Kit. Summary of the overall study and its limitations: In a later analysis, HLA-associated TCR beta chains were found to be more clonally expanded and to have lower generation probabilities than equally common non-associated chains. Linkage disequilibrium might explain the correlated functional status among segregating V segments, but an unknown experimental factor could not be excluded. The classifier was reported to diagnose cytomegalovirus status with high specificity and sensitivity in both the original and validation cohorts. A further reported finding was that TCR beta sequences accurately predicted the HLA-A and HLA-B alleles for most subjects in the first cohort. In an earlier analysis of roughly 560 of the donors, most TCR beta V segments were observed in productive rearrangements about 87% or about 30% of the time, broadly matching IMGT annotations. In vitro tests confirmed that three of the cytomegalovirus-associated TCR beta chains recognize cytomegalovirus antigens. When HLA alleles, especially DR and DQ, strongly co-occurred, attributing TCR associations to individual alleles was difficult. Sequencing depth was assumed to be roughly uniform across donors in the presence/absence analyses, though that assumption may not hold. A later analysis associated 15,000 or so TCR beta sequences with specific HLA alleles at a false discovery rate of 0.05. Across donors, most TCR sequences were observed very rarely, whereas some public TCRs were present in many individuals. The 87-base-pair reads could not distinguish some IMGT-functional V segments, including TRBV6-2 and TRBV6-3, so those segments were excluded. It was suggested by the authors that the approach could potentially be generalized to other disease states and immunological phenotypes. Because counts were too low, roughly 17 rarely observed V segments, including chromosome 9 orphons, were left out of the earlier analysis of approximately 500 of the donors. In a later analysis, TCR association rates were found to vary across HLA loci, with the most associated TCRs seen for DRB1 alleles and the fewest for HLA-C alleles. A later analysis reported that several top co-occurrence clusters appeared linked to parvovirus B19, influenza, CMV and Epstein-Barr virus. Most CMV-associated TCR beta chains appeared to be HLA-restricted in a later analysis, and the HLA associations seemed to be driven largely by CMV exposure. Because some donors lacked HLA typing at each locus, the association tests relied only on the typed subset. In a later genetic analysis, a missense DCLRE1C variant was associated with V-gene and J-gene trimming of TCR beta chains, and the association was replicated in an independent cohort. In the study, around 150 TCR beta chains were listed as associated with cytomegalovirus. A cluster of highly shared sequence variants was judged likely to represent a technical artifact of the sequencing pipeline. CMV serostatus was the only immune exposure information available for the cohort. In this cohort, only TCR beta chains were sequenced, and detectable features were limited by the absence of alpha or paired-chain data. Compared with the roughly 600-donor mean, donors in an Asian-associated ancestry cluster had fewer N-insertions in productive TCRs, according to a later genetic analysis.

About this clone: Its antigen remains unidentified. Qualities for individual bases were not recorded, and no much larger clone is one base off.

V is shortened by 3 bases, J by 2 bases, and the region joining them spans 14 bases. Reading the germline V gene gives CDR1 MNHNS and CDR2 SASEGT. The CDR3 numbers 15 residues from cysteine through phenylalanine. Only the CDR3 region is kept as DNA, spanning 45 bases read in frame from base 1. The library was prepared using the immunoSEQ multiplex PCR assay. For the multiplex PCR, a mixture combining 60 forward primers for TCR Vbeta segments and 13 reverse primers for TCR Jbeta segments was used. Amplification of the CDR3 region of rearranged TCR beta genes was performed with a multiplex PCR assay on genomic DNA. On the Illumina HiSeq System, the amplified TCR beta libraries were sequenced as 87-base-pair reads. Turning to the authors' computational methods: Across the 666 repertoires, a later analysis counted tens of millions of unique TCR beta chains, around 11 million of which were shared by at least two donors. To remove PCR and sequencing errors, raw reads were error-corrected and collapsed into unique sequences using a nearest-neighbor algorithm that merged closely related sequences. V, D and J gene segments were assigned by aligning CDR3 sequences to IMGT reference sequences. For a sequence to be retained, a match of at least six nucleotides was required to both a V gene segment and a J gene segment. A rearrangement counted as productive if the CDR3 had no stop codons and remained in frame with V and J, and every other rearrangement counted as non-productive. Following IMGT convention, CDR3 was defined as the stretch from the second conserved V-encoded cysteine to the conserved J-encoded phenylalanine. Sequences without an unambiguous match to a single V gene segment were excluded from the earlier analysis of almost 600 of the donors. An earlier analysis of about 600 of the donors called V segments functional above 56.7% productive rearrangements and segregating when the between-donor standard deviation exceeded 5%. A statistical classification framework was built to diagnose cytomegalovirus status from the catalog of TCR beta chain sequences. In a later analysis, V and J genes were assigned by comparing TCR nucleotide sequences against IMGT/GENE-DB human TR gene sequences. Using the TCRdist pipeline, a later analysis assigned CDR3 sequences along with most-parsimonious VDJ recombination scenarios. A later analysis defined each TCR beta chain by its CDR3 amino acid sequence plus V-gene family, and excluded reads lacking a unique V-gene family. In a later analysis, 550 to 650 highly shared, low-generation-probability nucleotide sequences were removed to address suspected cross-contamination and a sequencing artifact. A later analysis calculated a clonal expansion index for each public chain from normalized within-repertoire ranks of inferred template counts. In a later analysis, generation probabilities were computed with a VDJ recombination model fitted to out-of-frame rearrangements, and the resulting probabilities were checked against IGoR. In a later analysis, hypergeometric tests were used to score TCR-TCR, TCR-HLA and TCR-CMV co-occurrence, with a repertoire-size bias correction applied to TCR pairs. To estimate false discovery rates, a later analysis permuted the HLA or CMV assignments 20 times. In a later analysis, co-occurring TCRs were grouped with DBSCAN, and TCRdist sequence similarity was added when clustering was performed within HLA-allele-positive subsets. Repertoires with fewer than 30,000 or more than 120,000 public chains, plus five repertoires with anomalous nucleotide sharing, were excluded from co-occurrence clustering. Not all clones reach the TCRdb copy of this immuneACCESS table, which keeps in-frame sequences only. Checked studies attribute under half of the gap to unresolved V genes and leave the rest unexplained. D and trimming were read from the DNA, whereas the V and J calls and clone size are those reported in that table. Within this sample are 200,000 to 250,000 clones, with over 70% of them counted one time only. Around 8% of the sample is held by the ten biggest clonotypes.

The sequenced sample consisted of PBMCs. The sequence links TRBV6-1 to TRBJ2-7; the D gene assignment is ambiguous. This clonotype originated in a woman in her sixties or seventies in good health and CMV-seropositive. The encoded CDR3 is CASSDWAGGPYEQYF. The DNA sequence is TGTGCCAGCAGTGATTGGGCAGGTGGCCCCTACGAGCAGTACTTC.